The present T cell receptor beta chain was sequenced within a study of blood T cell repertoires in COVID-19. Germline V gene lookup returns CDR1 LNHDA and CDR2 SQIVND (reference sequence). After removal of 5 bases from V and 3 bases from J, the junction contained 9 bases not matched to a gene. This CDR3 is 16 amino acids long. Source study methods: It was from reference gene primer amplification that nucleated cell counts were estimated. The method was immunoSEQ multiplex PCR; TCRdb's version includes in-frame clones alone and lacks a portion of them. That table is the source of V, J and clone size, and D and trimming were worked out from the DNA. The profile shows 110,000 or so clones, 75% to 90% of them singletons.

The clonotype originates from a woman between 50 and 59 years old with acute or convalescent COVID-19. The sequenced sample was peripheral blood. The rearrangement joins TRBV19 to TRBJ1-5; 8 positions match TRBD1. The CDR3: CASSSDREGFNQPQHF. In DNA form, the CDR3 reads TGTGCCAGTAGTTCGGACAGGGAGGGGTTCAATCAGCCCCAGCATTTT.